This T cell receptor (beta chain) stems from a study of T cell changes during pregnancy in multiple sclerosis. This table comes from immunoSEQ multiplex PCR, and its TCRdb copy is limited to in-frame clones, with some not included. The data show tens of thousands of clones, over 65% seen once. The CDR3 runs 15 residues. CDR1 is SGHVT, CDR2 SQSDAQ, per germline. The V end was cut by 7 bases, the J end by 0 bases, with 15 bases between. The starting material was CD8+ T cells from peripheral blood mononuclear cells, obtained before pregnancy. The chain uses TRBV7-4 and TRBJ2-5; D is undetermined. This sequence originates from a female donor with multiple sclerosis, enrolled in a pregnancy study. The CDR3 region has the DNA TGTGCCAGCACCCTAGGTCGTAGGTACCAAGAGACCCAGTACTTC. Residues: CASTLGRRYQETQYF. The full variable domain, its missing parts supplied by reference TRBV7-4 and TRBJ2-5, is GAGVSQSPRYKVAKRGRDVALRCDSISGHVTLYWYRQTLGQGSEVLTYSQSDAQRDKSGRPSGRFSAERPERSVSTLKIQRTEQGDSAVYLCASTLGRRYQETQYFGPGTRLLVL.